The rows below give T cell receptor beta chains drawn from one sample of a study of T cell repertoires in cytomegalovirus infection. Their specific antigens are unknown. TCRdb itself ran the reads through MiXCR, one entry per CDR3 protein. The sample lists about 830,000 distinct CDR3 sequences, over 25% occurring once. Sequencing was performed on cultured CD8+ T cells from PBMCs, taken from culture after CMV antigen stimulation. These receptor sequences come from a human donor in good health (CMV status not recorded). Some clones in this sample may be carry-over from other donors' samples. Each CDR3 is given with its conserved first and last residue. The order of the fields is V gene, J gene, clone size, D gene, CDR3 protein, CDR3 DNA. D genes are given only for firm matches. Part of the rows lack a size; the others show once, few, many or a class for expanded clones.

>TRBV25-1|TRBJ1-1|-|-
CASSDPLRQENTEAFF
TGTGCCAGCAGTGACCCCCTAAGACAGGAAAACACTGAAGCTTTCTTT
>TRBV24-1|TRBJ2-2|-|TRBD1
CATSDKQGKKELFF
TGTGCCACCAGTGATAAACAGGGGAAGAAGGAGCTGTTTTTT
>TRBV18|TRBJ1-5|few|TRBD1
CASSPDRMGNQPQHF
TGTGCCAGCTCTCCGGACAGGATGGGCAATCAGCCCCAGCATTTT
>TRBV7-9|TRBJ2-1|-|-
CASSIIRGESLF
TGTGCCAGCAGTATAATAAGAGGGGAAAGTCTCTTC
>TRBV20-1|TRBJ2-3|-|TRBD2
CSAREASGGTDTQYF
TGCAGTGCTAGAGAGGCTAGCGGGGGTACAGATACGCAGTATTTT
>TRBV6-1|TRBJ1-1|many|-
CASSERYTEAFF
TGTGCCAGCAGTGAACGGTACACTGAAGCTTTCTTT
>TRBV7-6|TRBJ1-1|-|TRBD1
CVSSSGQGNTEAFF
TGTGTCAGCAGCTCAGGACAGGGAAACACTGAAGCTTTCTTT
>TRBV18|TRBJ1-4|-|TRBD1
CASSPTTGVNEKLFF
TGTGCCAGCTCACCAACGACAGGGGTTAATGAAAAACTGTTTTTT
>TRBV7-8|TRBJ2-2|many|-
CASSLILRGLTGELFF
TGTGCCAGCAGCTTAATCTTGCGGGGCCTCACCGGGGAGCTGTTTTTT
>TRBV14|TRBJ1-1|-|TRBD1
CASSQDQGAVAEAFF
TGTGCCAGCAGCCAAGACCAGGGGGCTGTTGCTGAAGCTTTCTTT
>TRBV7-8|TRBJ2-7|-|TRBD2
CASSLSIGTTGEQYF
TGTGCCAGCAGCCTGTCCATCGGGACTACCGGGGAGCAGTACTTC
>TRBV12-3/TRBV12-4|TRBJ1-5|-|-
CASSPRSGANQPQHF
TGTGCCAGCAGCCCCCGATCAGGGGCCAATCAGCCCCAGCATTTT
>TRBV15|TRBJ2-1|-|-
CATSWTANLNEQFF
TGTGCCACCAGCTGGACAGCTAATCTCAATGAGCAGTTCTTC
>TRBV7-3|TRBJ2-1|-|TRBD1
CASSSTGGSSSYNEQFF
TGTGCCAGCAGCTCTACAGGGGGCTCAAGCTCCTACAATGAGCAGTTCTTC
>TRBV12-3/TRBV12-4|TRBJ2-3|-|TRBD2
CASSPGTSGGPGSTDTQYF
TGTGCCAGCAGTCCGGGGACTAGCGGGGGGCCTGGAAGCACAGATACGCAGTATTTT
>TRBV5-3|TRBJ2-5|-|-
CASGTYMGQIQETQYF
TGTGCCAGCGGGACGTACATGGGGCAAATCCAAGAGACCCAGTACTTC
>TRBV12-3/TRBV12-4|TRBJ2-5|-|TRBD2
CAGSLDPGLADRETQYF
TGTGCCGGCAGTTTAGACCCCGGGCTAGCGGATCGGGAGACCCAGTACTTC
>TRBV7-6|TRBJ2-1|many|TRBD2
CASSLNSGSYNEQFF
TGTGCCAGCAGCCTGAATAGCGGGAGCTACAATGAGCAGTTCTTC
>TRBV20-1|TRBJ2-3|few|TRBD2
CSATSSGYSTDTQYF
TGCAGTGCTACATCTAGCGGATACAGCACAGATACGCAGTATTTT
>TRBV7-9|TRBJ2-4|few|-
CASSPAWGQEGKNIQYF
TGTGCCAGCAGCCCCGCCTGGGGGCAGGAGGGCAAAAACATTCAGTACTTC
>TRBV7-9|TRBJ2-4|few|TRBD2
CASSSATSGGASIQYF
TGTGCCAGCAGCTCAGCGACTAGCGGGGGGGCCTCCATTCAGTACTTC
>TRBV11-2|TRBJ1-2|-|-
CASSLIESYTF
TGTGCCAGCAGCCTTATAGAGAGCTACACCTTC
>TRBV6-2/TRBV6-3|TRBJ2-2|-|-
CTSSNKLWTGELFF
TGTACCAGCAGTAACAAGTTATGGACCGGGGAGCTGTTTTTT
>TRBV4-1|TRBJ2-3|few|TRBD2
CASSQVSGSTQYF
TGCGCCAGCAGCCAAGTTAGCGGGAGTACGCAGTATTTT
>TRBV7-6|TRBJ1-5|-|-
CASSPTLNQPQHF
TGTGCCAGCAGCCCCACATTGAATCAGCCCCAGCATTTT
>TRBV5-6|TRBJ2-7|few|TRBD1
CASSSGQGAVYEQYF
TGTGCCAGCAGCTCGGGACAGGGGGCTGTCTACGAGCAGTACTTC
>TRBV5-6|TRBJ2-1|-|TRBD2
CASSSGLAGVFF
TGTGCCAGCAGCTCCGGACTAGCGGGGGTATTCTTC